This TCR beta chain was identified during a study of lymphopenia after photon versus proton radiotherapy. Whole-study results and caveats: Under photons, naive T cells and diversity fell while effector/memory populations rose.

This clone was seen more than once but under ten times. Its antigen is not identified. The data were produced by immunoSEQ multiplex PCR, yet TCRdb's version contains in-frame clones alone and is incomplete. There are tens of thousands of clones in the sample; roughly 93% occur only once, and 2.5% to 3% lies in the top ten. The CDR3 runs to 13 residues. Deletions cut 0 bases from V and 1 base from J, with 4 bases between. In germline, CDR1 is SGHRS, CDR2 YFSETQ. The V gene is TRBV5-1, the J gene TRBJ1-1; D uncertain. The clonotype comes from a woman between 70 and 85 years old with pancreatic cancer. The sequenced sample was peripheral blood, obtained from a patient treated with photon-based radiotherapy. CDR3 DNA: TGCGCCAGCAGCTTGGCCGGGAACACTGAAGCTTTCTTT. Amino acids: CASSLAGNTEAFF.